The text below deals with one TCR beta chain. The antigen it recognizes is unknown. One base away there is no much larger clone; base qualities are not given. This sample was taken from a study of graft-versus-host responses after intestinal transplantation (dated by TCRdb to the early 2020s). At the level of the whole study: Recipients received multivisceral, liver-intestinal, or isolated intestinal transplants. Graft-versus-host and host-versus-graft alloreactive T cell clones were tracked in the graft, circulation and bone marrow after intestinal transplantation using bulk TCR-beta CDR3 sequencing. Every recipient was given anti-thymocyte globulin induction, followed by around three years of maintenance tacrolimus and steroids. Samples from a few later patients were sequenced in-house on an Illumina MiSeq with MiXCR processing rather than by the commercial service. A peak of at least 4% donor T cells among recipient peripheral blood mononuclear cells was the definition used for donor T cell macrochimerism. The cohort enrolled 24 intestinal transplant recipients including one retransplant, and a few patients lacking pretransplant specimens were excluded. To identify alloreactive clones, pre-transplant mixed lymphocyte reaction products were sequenced and then compared with unstimulated pre-transplant donor and recipient T cells. Summary of the overall study and its limitations: The conclusions were limited by the relatively low number and heterogeneity of the intestinal transplant patients. GvH clones were detected in recipient bone marrow, and some of these GvH clones were observed earlier in ileal mucosa or blood, consistent with an intestinal mucosal origin. In patients with donor T cell macrochimerism, the allografts had high GvH to HvG T cell clonal ratios. Early after transplant, peak levels of circulating GvH clones were found to be associated with declines in HvG clones.

Trimmed from V: 1 base; trimmed from J: 3 bases; junction bases lacking a gene match: 4. The CDR3 goes from the cysteine to the phenylalanine over 14 residues. Here the CDR3 DNA is all that survives: 42 bases in frame from base 1. Via the germline V gene (reference sequence), CDR1 is SGHKS and CDR2 YYEKEE. Library creation used the immunoSEQ multiplex PCR assay. For most patients, genomic DNA was isolated using the Qiagen DNeasy Blood and Tissue Kit and was shipped frozen to Adaptive Biotechnologies for TCR sequencing. High-throughput TCR-beta CDR3 sequencing of genomic DNA from most patients was performed by Adaptive Biotechnologies. The paper's data handling went like this. TCR sequencing data for around 19 patients were retrieved from Adaptive's ImmunoSEQ software; a few other patients were processed with MiXCR and VDJtools. To correct CD4 versus CD8 sorting errors, any sequence found in both subsets at a frequency ratio below 5:1 was removed. CDR3 nucleotide sequences shared between donor and recipient were removed because their origin could not be assigned. Alloreactive clones required at least 2-fold expansion over unstimulated cells and minimum CFSE-low frequency of 0.002% (template counts) or 0.001% (read counts). A clone was considered mappable if detected in the sequenced pre-transplant spleen, lymph node, or MLR CFSE-low populations of the donor or recipient. Cumulative frequency of alloreactive clones was calculated as a percentage of all sequences weighted by copy number. TCRdb re-hosts the immuneACCESS table, in-frame sequences only. Its copies lack some clones; in the studies checked, an unresolved V gene accounts for under half of them, and the cause for the rest is not known. V, J and clone size are those of that table, while D and trimming were read from the DNA. The sample has about 86,000 clones on record, about 91% of them singletons. The ten top clones hold 0.5% of the sample.

Sample time point, as interpreted from the label and publication: cells obtained before transplantation from donor or recipient. CD3+CD4+ and CD3+CD8+ populations were FACS-sorted from unstimulated pre-transplant donor and recipient cells taken from spleen or lymph nodes. This sequence uses TRBV5-5 and TRBJ2-7, with 7 central nucleotides matching TRBD1. The source of this sequence is a human donor who received an intestinal transplant. This specimen consisted of unstimulated CD8+ T cells sorted from spleen or lymph node cells, obtained before intestinal transplant. The sequence in DNA is TGTGCCAGCAGCTTGTGGGCAGGGGGCTACGAGCAGTACTTC. It codes for CASSLWAGGYEQYF.